The present T cell receptor beta chain was sequenced within a study of CD4 T cell repertoires in COVID-19. The study's findings and limits: Between about 6.5 and 26% of SARS-CoV-2 clonotypes also appeared in SARS-CoV and/or HKU1 spike cultures. Two or all three memory subsets shared several highly expanded SARS-CoV-2-reactive clonotypes.

Between the trimmed V and J ends, which lost 0 bases and 7 bases, there was a span of 7 bases. This CDR3 contains 12 residues. Germline V gives CDR1 SGHNT, CDR2 YYREEE (reference sequence). Details on this clone: What it recognizes is unknown.

Assay used: immunoSEQ multiplex PCR; TCRdb lists only in-frame clones, some missing. Among about 24,000 clones listed, over 90% were seen once. The memory T cells were sequenced right after ex vivo isolation, without culture. The receptor comes from a human donor who had COVID-19. The specimen comprised circulating follicular helper CD4+ T cells (cTfh) from blood, sampled before the COVID-19 pandemic. The chain links TRBV5-4 to TRBJ1-1; D gene ambiguous. In nucleotides, the CDR3 is TGTGCCAGCAGCTTGGGGCAGCGTGAAGCTTTCTTT. As protein: CASSLGQREAFF.